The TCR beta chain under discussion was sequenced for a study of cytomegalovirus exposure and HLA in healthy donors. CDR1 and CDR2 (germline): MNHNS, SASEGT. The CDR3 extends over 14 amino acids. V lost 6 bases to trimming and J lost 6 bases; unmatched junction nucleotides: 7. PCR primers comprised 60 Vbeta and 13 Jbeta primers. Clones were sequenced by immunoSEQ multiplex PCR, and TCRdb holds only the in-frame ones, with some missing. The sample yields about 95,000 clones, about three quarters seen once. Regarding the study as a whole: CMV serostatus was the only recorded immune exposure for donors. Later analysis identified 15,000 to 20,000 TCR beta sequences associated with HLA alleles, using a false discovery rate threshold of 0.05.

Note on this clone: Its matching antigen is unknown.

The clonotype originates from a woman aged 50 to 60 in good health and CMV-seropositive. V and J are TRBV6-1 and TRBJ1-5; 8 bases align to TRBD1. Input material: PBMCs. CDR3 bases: TGTGCCAGCAGCAGGACAGGGCTAGTTCAGCCCCAGCATTTT. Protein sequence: CASSRTGLVQPQHF.